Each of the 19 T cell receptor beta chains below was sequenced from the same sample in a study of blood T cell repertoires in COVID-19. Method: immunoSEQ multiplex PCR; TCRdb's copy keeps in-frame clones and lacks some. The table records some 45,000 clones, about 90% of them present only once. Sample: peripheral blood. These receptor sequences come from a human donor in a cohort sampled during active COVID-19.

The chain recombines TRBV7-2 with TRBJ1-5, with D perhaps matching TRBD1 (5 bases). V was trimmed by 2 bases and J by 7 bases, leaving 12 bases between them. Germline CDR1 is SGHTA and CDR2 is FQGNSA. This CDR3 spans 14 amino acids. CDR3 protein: CASSLRRGEQPQHF. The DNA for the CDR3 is TGTGCCAGCAGCTTAAGGCGGGGGGAGCAGCCCCAGCATTTT.

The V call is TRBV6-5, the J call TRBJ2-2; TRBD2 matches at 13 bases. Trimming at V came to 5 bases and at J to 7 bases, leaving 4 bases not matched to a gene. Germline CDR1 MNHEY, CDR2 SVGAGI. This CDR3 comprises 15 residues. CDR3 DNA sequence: TGTGCCAGCAGTAGACTAGCGGGAGGTGTCGGGGAGCTGTTTTTT. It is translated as CASSRLAGGVGELFF.

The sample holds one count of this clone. In DNA form, the CDR3 reads TGTGCCAGCAGCTGGGGCGGGACTAGCACAGATACGCAGTATTTT. It codes for CASSWGGTSTDTQYF. The chain recombines TRBV21-1 with TRBJ2-3; the table's D call, TRBD2, has no DNA check behind it. TRBV21-1 constitutes a pseudogene. The CDR3 runs to 15 residues.

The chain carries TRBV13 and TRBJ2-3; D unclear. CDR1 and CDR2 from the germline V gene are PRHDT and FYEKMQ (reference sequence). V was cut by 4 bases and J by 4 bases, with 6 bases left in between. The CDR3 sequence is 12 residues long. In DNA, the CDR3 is TGTGCCAGCAGCTCGGGTGCAGATACGCAGTATTTT. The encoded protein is CASSSGADTQYF.

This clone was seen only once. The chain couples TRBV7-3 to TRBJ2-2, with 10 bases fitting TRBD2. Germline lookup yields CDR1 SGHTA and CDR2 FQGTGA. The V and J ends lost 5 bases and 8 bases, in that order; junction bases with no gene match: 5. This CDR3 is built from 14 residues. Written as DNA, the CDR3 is TGTGCCAGCAGCAGCGGGAGGGCCGAGGGGGAGCTGTTTTTT. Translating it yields CASSSGRAEGELFF.

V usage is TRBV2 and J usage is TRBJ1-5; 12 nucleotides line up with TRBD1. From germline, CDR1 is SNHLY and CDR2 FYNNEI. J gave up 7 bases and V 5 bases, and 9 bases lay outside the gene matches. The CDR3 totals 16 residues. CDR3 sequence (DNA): TGTGCCAGCAGTCTTCCGGGACAGGGGGCTCAACAGCCCCAGCATTTT. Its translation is CASSLPGQGAQQPQHF.

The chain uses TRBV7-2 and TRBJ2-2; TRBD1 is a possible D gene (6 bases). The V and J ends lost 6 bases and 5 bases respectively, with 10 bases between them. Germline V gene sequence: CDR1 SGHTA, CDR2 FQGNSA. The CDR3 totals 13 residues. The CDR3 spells CASRYRETGELFF. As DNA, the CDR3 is TGTGCCAGCAGGTACAGGGAGACCGGGGAGCTGTTTTTT.

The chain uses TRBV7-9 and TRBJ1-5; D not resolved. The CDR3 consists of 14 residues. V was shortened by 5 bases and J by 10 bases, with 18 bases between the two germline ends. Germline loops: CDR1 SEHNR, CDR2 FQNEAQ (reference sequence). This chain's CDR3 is CASSLEGDLSPQHF. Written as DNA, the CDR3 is TGTGCCAGCAGCCTGGAAGGAGATCTGAGCCCCCAGCATTTT.

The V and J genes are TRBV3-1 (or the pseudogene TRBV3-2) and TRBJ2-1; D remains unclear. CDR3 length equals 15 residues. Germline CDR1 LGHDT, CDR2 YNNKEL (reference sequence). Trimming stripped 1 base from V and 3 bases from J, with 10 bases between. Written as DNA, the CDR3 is TGTGCCAGCAGCCAAGGCGTACAGTTCTACAATGAGCAGTTCTTC. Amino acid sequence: CASSQGVQFYNEQFF.

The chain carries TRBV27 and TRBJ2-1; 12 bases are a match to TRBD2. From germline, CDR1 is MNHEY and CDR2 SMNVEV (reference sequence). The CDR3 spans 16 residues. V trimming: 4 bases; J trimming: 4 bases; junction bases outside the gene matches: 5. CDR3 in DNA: TGTGCCAGCAGTTATGCGACTAGCGGGGGTTACAATGAGCAGTTCTTC. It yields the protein CASSYATSGGYNEQFF.

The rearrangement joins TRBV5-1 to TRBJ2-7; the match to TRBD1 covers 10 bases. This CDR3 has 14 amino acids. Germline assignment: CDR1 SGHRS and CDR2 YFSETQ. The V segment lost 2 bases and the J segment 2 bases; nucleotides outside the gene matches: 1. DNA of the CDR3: TGCGCCAGCAGCTTAGGGACAGGGGCCTACGAGCAGTACTTC. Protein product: CASSLGTGAYEQYF.

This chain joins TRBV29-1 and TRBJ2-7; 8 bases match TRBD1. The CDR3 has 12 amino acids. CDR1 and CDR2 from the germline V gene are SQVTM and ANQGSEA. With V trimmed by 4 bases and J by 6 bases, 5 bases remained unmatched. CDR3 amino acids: CSVGQGSAEQYF. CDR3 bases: TGCAGCGTTGGACAGGGGTCAGCCGAGCAGTACTTC.

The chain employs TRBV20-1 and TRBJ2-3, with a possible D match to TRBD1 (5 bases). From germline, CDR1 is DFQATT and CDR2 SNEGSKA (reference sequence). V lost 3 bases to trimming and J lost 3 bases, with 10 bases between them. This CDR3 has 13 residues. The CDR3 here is CSASVGVTDTQYF. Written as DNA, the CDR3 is TGCAGTGCTAGTGTAGGGGTAACAGATACGCAGTATTTT.

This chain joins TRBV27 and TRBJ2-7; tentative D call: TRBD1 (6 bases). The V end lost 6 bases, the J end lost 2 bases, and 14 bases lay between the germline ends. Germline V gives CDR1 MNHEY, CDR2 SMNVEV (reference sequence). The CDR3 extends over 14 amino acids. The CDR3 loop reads CASRQNRAPYEQYF. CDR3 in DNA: TGTGCCAGCAGACAAAACAGGGCCCCCTACGAGCAGTACTTC.

CDR3 sequence reads: CAWSVYGGYSNQPQHF. The CDR3 DNA reads as TGTGCCTGGAGTGTATATGGAGGGTATAGCAATCAGCCCCAGCATTTT. This chain joins TRBV30 and TRBJ1-5; D gene ambiguous. V was clipped by 0 bases and J by 0 bases, with 12 bases between them. CDR3 size: 16 residues. The germline CDR1 and CDR2 sequences are GTSNPN and SVGIG (reference sequence).

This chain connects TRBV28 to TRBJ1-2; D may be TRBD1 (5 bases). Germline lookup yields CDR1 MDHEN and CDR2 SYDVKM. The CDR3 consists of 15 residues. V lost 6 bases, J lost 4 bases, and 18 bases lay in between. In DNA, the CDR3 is TGTGCCAGCAGCGCCTGGGGGGTTGTGGGCTATGGCTACACCTTC. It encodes CASSAWGVVGYGYTF.

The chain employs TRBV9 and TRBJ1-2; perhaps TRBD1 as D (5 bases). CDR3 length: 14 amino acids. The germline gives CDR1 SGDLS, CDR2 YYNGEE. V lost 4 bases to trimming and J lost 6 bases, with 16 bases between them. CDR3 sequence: CASSPQTRGNGYTF. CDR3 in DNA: TGTGCCAGCAGCCCCCAAACCCGGGGGAATGGCTACACCTTC.

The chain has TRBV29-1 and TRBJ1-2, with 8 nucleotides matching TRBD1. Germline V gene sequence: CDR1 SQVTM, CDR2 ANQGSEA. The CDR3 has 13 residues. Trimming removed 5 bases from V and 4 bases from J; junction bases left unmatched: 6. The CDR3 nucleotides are TGCAGCGTTAGGACAGGGATCTTCTATGGCTACACCTTC. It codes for CSVRTGIFYGYTF.

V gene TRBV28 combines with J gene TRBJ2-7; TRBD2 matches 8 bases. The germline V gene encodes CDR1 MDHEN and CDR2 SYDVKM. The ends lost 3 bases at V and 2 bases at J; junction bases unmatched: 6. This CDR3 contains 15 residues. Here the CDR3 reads CASSFNAGGTYEQYF. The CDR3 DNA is TGTGCCAGCAGTTTCAACGCGGGAGGAACCTACGAGCAGTACTTC.